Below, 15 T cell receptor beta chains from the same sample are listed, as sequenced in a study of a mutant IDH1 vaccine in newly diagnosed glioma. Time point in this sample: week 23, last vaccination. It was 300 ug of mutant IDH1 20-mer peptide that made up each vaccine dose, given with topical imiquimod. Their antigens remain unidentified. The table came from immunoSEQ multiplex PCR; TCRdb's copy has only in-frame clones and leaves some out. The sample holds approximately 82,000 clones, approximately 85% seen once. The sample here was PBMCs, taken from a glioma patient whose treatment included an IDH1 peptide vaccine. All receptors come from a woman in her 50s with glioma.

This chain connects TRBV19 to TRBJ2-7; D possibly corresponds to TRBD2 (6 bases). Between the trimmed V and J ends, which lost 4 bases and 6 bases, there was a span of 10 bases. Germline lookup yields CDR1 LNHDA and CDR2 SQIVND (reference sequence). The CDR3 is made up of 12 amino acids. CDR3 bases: TGTGCCAGTAGTACGGCGGGGCGCGAGCAGTACTTC. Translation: CASSTAGREQYF.

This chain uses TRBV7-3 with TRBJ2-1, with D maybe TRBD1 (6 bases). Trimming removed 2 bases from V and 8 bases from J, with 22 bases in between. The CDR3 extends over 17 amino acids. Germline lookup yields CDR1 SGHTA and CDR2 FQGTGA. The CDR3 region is CASSLSGTPDSWDEQFF. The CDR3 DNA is TGTGCCAGCAGCTTATCAGGGACACCTGATAGTTGGGATGAGCAGTTCTTC.

CDR3 DNA: TGTGCCAGTAGCGGGACAGCACAAGAGACCCAGTACTTC. Encoded protein: CASSGTAQETQYF. The chain uses TRBV19 and TRBJ2-5, with 7 bases lining up with TRBD1. The CDR3 length is 13 residues. V was pared by 6 bases and J by 2 bases, with 3 bases of the junction left unmatched. The germline gives CDR1 LNHDA, CDR2 SQIVND (reference sequence).

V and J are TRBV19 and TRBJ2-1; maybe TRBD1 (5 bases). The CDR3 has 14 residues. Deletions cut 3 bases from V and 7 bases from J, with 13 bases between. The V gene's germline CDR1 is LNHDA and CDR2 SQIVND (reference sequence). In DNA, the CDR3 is TGTGCCAGTAGTATCCAGGGATCAGGAAATGAGCAGTTCTTC. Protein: CASSIQGSGNEQFF. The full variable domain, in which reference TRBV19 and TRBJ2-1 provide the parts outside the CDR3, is DGGITQSPKYLFRKEGQNVTLSCEQNLNHDAMYWYRQDPGQGLRLIYYSQIVNDFQKGDIAEGYSVSREKKESFPLTVTSAQKNPTAFYLCASSIQGSGNEQFFGPGTRLTVL.

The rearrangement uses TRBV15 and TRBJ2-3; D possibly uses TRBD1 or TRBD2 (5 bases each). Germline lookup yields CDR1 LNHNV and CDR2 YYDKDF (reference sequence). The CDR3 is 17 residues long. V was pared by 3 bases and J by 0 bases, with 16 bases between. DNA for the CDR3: TGTGCCACCAGCAGCTTTCCGAGGGGTACTAGCACAGATACGCAGTATTTT. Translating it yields CATSSFPRGTSTDTQYF.

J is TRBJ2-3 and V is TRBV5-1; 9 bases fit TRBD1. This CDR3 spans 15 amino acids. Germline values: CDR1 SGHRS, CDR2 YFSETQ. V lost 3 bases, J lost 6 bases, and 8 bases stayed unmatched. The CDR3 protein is CASSWGQGGMDTQYF. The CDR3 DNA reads TGCGCCAGCAGCTGGGGACAGGGAGGTATGGATACGCAGTATTTT. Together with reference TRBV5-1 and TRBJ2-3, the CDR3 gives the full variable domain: KAGVTQTPRYLIKTRGQQVTLSCSPISGHRSVSWYQQTPGQGLQFLFEYFSETQRNKGNFPGRFSGRQFSNSRSEMNVSTLELGDSALYLCASSWGQGGMDTQYFGPGTRLTVL.

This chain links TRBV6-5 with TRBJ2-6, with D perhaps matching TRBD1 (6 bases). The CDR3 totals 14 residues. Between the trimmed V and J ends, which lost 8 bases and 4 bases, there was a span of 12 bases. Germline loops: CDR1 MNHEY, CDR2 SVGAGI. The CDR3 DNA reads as TGTGCCAGCCAGCAGGGGTGGGGGGCCAACGTCCTGACTTTC. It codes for CASQQGWGANVLTF.

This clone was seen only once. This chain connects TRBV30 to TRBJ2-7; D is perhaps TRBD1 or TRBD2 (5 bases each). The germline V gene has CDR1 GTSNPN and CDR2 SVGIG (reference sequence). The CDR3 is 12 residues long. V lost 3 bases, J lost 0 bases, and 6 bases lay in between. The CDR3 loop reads CAWRRGSYEQYF. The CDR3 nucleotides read TGTGCCTGGAGGAGGGGCTCCTACGAGCAGTACTTC.

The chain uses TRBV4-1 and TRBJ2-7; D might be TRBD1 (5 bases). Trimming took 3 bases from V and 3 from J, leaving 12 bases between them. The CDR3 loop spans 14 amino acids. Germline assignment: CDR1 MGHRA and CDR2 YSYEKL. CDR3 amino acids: CASSHAGQLYEQYF. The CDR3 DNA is TGCGCCAGCAGCCACGCAGGGCAACTCTACGAGCAGTACTTC.

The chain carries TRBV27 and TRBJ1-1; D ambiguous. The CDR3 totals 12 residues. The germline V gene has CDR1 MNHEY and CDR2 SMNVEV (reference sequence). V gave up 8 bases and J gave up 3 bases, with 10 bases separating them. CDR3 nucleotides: TGTGCCAGCGGATTTTCGGACACTGAAGCTTTCTTT. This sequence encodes CASGFSDTEAFF.

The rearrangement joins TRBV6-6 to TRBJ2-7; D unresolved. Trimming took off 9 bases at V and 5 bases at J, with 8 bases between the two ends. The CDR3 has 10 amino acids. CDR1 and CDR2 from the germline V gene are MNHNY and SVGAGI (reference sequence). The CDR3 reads CARSDDEQYF. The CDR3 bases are TGTGCCAGATCTGATGACGAGCAGTACTTC.

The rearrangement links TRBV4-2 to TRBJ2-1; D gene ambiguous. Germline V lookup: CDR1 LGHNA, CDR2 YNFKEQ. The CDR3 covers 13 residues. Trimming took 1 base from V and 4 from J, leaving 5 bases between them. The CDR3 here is CASSQGLYNEQFF. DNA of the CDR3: TGTGCCAGCAGCCAAGGACTTTACAATGAGCAGTTCTTC.

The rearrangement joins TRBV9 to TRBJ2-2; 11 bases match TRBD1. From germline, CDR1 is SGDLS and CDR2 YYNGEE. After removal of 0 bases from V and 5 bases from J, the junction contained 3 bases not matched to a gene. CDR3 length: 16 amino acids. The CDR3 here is CASSVAGTGGTGELFF. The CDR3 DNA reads TGTGCCAGCAGCGTAGCTGGGACAGGGGGTACCGGGGAGCTGTTTTTT.

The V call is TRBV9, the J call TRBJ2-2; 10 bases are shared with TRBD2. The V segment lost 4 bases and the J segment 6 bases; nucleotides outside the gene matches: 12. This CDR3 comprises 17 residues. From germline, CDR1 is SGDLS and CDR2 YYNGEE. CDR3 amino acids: CASSSLLAGSVPGELFF. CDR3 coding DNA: TGTGCCAGCAGCTCGCTACTAGCGGGGTCGGTTCCCGGGGAGCTGTTTTTT. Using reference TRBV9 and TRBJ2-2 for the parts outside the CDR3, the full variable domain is DSGVTQTPKHLITATGQRVTLRCSPRSGDLSVYWYQQSLDQGLQFLIQYYNGEERAKGNILERFSAQQFPDLHSELNLSSLELGDSALYFCASSSLLAGSVPGELFFGEGSRLTVL.

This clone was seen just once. The chain's CDR3 is CASSQSGTGLREQYF. For the CDR3, the DNA is TGTGCCAGCAGCCAATCCGGGACAGGGTTGAGGGAGCAGTACTTC. The chain joins TRBV7-6 to TRBJ2-7, with 9 bases identical to TRBD1. This CDR3 is built from 15 residues. Germline trimming cut 5 bases from V and 7 bases from J; bases unmatched to any gene: 12. Germline V lookup: CDR1 SGHVS, CDR2 FNYEAQ.